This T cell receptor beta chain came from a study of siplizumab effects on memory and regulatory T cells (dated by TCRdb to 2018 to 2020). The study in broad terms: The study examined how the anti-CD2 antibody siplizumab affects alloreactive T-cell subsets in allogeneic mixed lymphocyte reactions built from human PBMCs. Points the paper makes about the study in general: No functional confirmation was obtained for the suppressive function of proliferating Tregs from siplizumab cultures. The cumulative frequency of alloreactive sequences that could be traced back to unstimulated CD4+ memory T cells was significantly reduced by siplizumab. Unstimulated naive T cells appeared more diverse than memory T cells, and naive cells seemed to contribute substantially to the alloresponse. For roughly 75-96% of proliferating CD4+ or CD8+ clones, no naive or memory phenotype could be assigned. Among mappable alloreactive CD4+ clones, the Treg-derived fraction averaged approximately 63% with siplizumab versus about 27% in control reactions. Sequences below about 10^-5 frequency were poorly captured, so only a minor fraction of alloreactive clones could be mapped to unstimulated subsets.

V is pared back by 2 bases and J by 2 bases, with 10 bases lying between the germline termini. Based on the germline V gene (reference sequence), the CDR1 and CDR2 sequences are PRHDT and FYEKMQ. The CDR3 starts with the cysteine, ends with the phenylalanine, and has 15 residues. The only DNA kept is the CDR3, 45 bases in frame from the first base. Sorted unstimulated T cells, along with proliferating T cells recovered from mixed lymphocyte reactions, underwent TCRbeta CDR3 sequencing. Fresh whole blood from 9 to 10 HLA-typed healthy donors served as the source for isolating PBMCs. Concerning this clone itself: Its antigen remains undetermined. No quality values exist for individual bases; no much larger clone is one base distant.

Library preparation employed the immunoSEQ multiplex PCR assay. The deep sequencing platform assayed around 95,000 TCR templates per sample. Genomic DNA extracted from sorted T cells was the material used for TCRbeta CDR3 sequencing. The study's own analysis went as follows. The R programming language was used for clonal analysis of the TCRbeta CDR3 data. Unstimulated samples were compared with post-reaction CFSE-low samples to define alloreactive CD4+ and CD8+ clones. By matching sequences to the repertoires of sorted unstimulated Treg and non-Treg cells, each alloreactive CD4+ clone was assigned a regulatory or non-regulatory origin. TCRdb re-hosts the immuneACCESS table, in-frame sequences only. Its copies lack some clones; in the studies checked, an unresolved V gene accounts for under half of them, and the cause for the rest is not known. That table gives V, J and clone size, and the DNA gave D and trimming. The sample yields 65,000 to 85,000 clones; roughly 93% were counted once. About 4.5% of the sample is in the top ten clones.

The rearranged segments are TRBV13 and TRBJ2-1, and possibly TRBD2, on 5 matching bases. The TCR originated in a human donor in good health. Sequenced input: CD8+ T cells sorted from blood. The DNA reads TGTGCCAGCAGCTTAAATCTCGGGACCTACAATGAGCAGTTCTTC. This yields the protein CASSLNLGTYNEQFF.